The entry below describes one TCR beta chain. Its antigen is still unknown. The sample is drawn from a study of shared clonotypes between healthy human individuals. Whole-study findings and limits: As a rule, naive subsets had a larger estimated richness than memory subsets.

With 8 bases removed from V and 6 bases from J, the gap between germline ends came to 9 bases. The CDR3 is 11 residues long. Germline lookup yields CDR1 MNHNY and CDR2 SVGAGI (reference sequence). The assay ran at deep level. Sorted subsets were amplified in replicate PCRs using around 220 ng DNA, 32,000 or so T cell genomes. Generated by immunoSEQ multiplex PCR, the TCRdb table keeps only in-frame clones and is missing some. This table holds hundreds of thousands of clones, about 74% found once. This clonotype originated in a woman aged 25 to 39 in good health. The rearrangement joins TRBV6-6 to TRBJ2-3; D is unresolved. The sample consisted of memory CD4+ T cells sorted from blood. Described subset: CD45RA-negative fraction. CDR3 region: CASRLSDTQYF. The CDR3 DNA reads as TGTGCCAGCCGGCTCAGCGATACGCAGTATTTT.